This entry features one T cell receptor beta chain sequence. CDR1 and CDR2 from the germline V gene are LNHDA and SQIVND (reference sequence). This CDR3 contains 15 residues. With 6 bases removed from V and 1 base from J, the gap between germline ends came to 13 bases. Authors' analysis steps: From reference gene primer amplification, estimates of nucleated cell counts were derived. Repertoires were generated with immunoSEQ multiplex PCR, while TCRdb's copy carries only in-frame clones and drops some. V, J and clone size are those of that table, while D and trimming were read from the DNA. The table includes roughly 230,000 clones, roughly 84% detected once. This sample stems from a study of blood T cell repertoires in COVID-19. Study-level background: There were acute and convalescent COVID-19 samples, and they came from the United States, Italy and Spain.

This receptor was taken from a man aged 35 to 55 with acute or convalescent COVID-19. Sequencing used peripheral blood. The rearrangement joins TRBV19 to TRBJ1-5; weak D call: TRBD1 (5 bases). The CDR3 sequence is CASRPLQGSNQPQHF. The CDR3 bases are TGTGCCAGTAGACCCCTCCAGGGAAGCAATCAGCCCCAGCATTTT.